This T cell receptor (beta chain) comes out of a study of cytomegalovirus exposure and HLA in healthy donors. J lost 2 bases, V lost 2 bases, and 4 bases had no gene match. The CDR3 contains 15 residues. From germline, CDR1 is MNHEY and CDR2 SVGAGI. TCRdb's table, derived via immunoSEQ multiplex PCR, lists solely in-frame clones and lacks some. The sample lists 95,000 to 150,000 clones, more than 75% occurring once. This sequence joins TRBV6-5 and TRBJ2-7, with 9 bases fitting TRBD2. The TCR comes from a woman in her twenties or thirties in good health and CMV-seronegative. Sequenced input: PBMCs. The CDR3 loop reads CASSYRGGGAYEQYF. In DNA, the CDR3 is TGTGCCAGCAGTTACAGAGGCGGGGGGGCCTACGAGCAGTACTTC.